The 6 T cell receptor beta chains listed next were all sequenced from one sample in a study of response to subunit inactivated influenza vaccine. TCRdb ran MiXCR on the RT-PCR reads and lists one entry per CDR3 protein. This table has roughly 460,000 distinct CDR3 sequences, approximately 11% appearing once. The material was PBMCs from blood, obtained roughly 45 days after vaccination. These receptor sequences come from a man aged 45-65 years who received an inactivated influenza vaccine.

This clonotype was counted between two and nine times. V gene TRBV20-1 combines with J gene TRBJ2-7, with D unresolved. The CDR3 runs 13 residues. V lost 3 bases to trimming and J lost 7 bases, with 16 bases between them. The germline gives CDR1 DFQATT, CDR2 SNEGSKA (reference sequence). CDR3: CSASSPRAGEQYF. The DNA for the CDR3 is TGCAGTGCTAGCTCACCCCGGGCTGGGGAGCAGTACTTC.

This clonotype turned up a few times. This chain joins TRBV24-1 and TRBJ2-5; 7 bases align to TRBD2. V gave up 9 bases and J gave up 2 bases; unmatched junction bases: 8. Per the germline V gene, CDR1 is KGHDR and CDR2 is SFDVKD. This CDR3 comprises 14 residues. This CDR3 is CATSLASGQETQYF. As DNA, the CDR3 is TGTGCCACCTCCCTTGCTAGCGGACAAGAGACCCAGTACTTC.

This clonotype was detected many times. This rearrangement joins TRBV12-3 or TRBV12-4 to TRBJ2-5, with 10 bases aligning to TRBD2. The CDR3 is 15 residues long. With 4 bases clipped from V and 4 bases from J, the junction kept 6 bases outside the gene matches. CDR3 nucleotide sequence: TGTGCCAGCAGTTCGGCTAGCGGGGGTCGAGAGACCCAGTACTTC. Protein product: CASSSASGGRETQYF.

This chain links TRBV20-1 with TRBJ1-2, with TRBD1 matching over 8 bases. The CDR3 runs to 13 residues. The J segment lost 7 bases and the V segment lost 1 base, leaving 5 bases of the junction unmatched. Germline V gene lookup returns CDR1 DFQATT and CDR2 SNEGSKA (reference sequence). The CDR3 is CSARAGQGIGYTF. The DNA of the CDR3 is TGCAGTGCTAGAGCCGGACAGGGCATTGGCTACACCTTC.

The rearrangement joins TRBV18 to TRBJ1-5, with D possibly TRBD1 on 5 matching bases. Between the trimmed V and J ends, which lost 5 bases and 5 bases, there was a span of 16 bases. Germline V gene data show CDR1 as KGHSH and CDR2 as LQKENI. CDR3 length equals 15 residues. CDR3 DNA sequence: TGTGCCAGCTCAAAACCGGGGGGTGTTCATCAGCCCCAGCATTTT. It yields the protein CASSKPGGVHQPQHF.

The V gene is TRBV10-3, the J gene TRBJ2-1; 10 nucleotides agree with TRBD2. J was trimmed by 12 bases and V by 2 bases; bases with no gene match: 13. This CDR3 has 16 amino acids. In germline, CDR1 is ENHRY, CDR2 SYGVKD. The DNA of the CDR3 is TGTGCCATCAGTGAGGAACCTAGCGGGGGCCTAGGTGGGCAGTTCTTC. This translates into CAISEEPSGGLGGQFF.